These 20 T cell receptor beta chains came from one sample sequenced in a study of vaccination and CD4 T cells after COVID-19. The Oncomine TCR Beta short-read assay was applied to DNA of cultured CD4+ T cells. TCRdb re-called the PCR reads with MiXCR, one entry per CDR3 protein. The repertoire consists of around 13,000 distinct CDR3 sequences, with about half occurring once and the leading ten covering approximately 15%. The sample's treatment: approximately 11-day PBMC culture with coronavirus spike peptide pools or control peptides (ViraFEST assay). Their recognized antigens are unknown. The sequenced sample consisted of CD4+ T cells from blood, cultured in vitro. All receptors derive from a human donor who had recovered from COVID-19.

This clonotype was found a few times. The chain employs TRBV27 and TRBJ1-1, with a weak D call TRBD1 (6 bases). This CDR3 has 15 amino acids. Trimming removed 6 bases from V and 2 bases from J, with 16 bases in between. Germline CDR1 MNHEY, CDR2 SMNVEV (reference sequence). CDR3 nucleotide sequence: TGTGCCAGCAGACGTGCAGACAGGTATAACACTGAAGCTTTCTTT. Its translation: CASRRADRYNTEAFF.

The chain combines TRBV5-1 with TRBJ2-2, with D possibly matching TRBD2 (6 bases). The CDR3 contains 15 residues. The V and J ends lost 0 bases and 7 bases respectively, with 13 bases between them. From germline, CDR1 is SGHRS and CDR2 YFSETQ. CDR3 nucleotides: TGCGCCAGCAGCTTGGAGGGCGGGGCGTACGGGGAGCTGTTTTTT. It encodes CASSLEGGAYGELFF.

The rearrangement uses TRBV7-8 and TRBJ2-5, with 7 bases fitting TRBD2. This CDR3 spans 16 amino acids. The germline V gene encodes CDR1 SGHVS and CDR2 FQNEAQ. J gave up 5 bases and V 2 bases, and 11 bases lay outside the gene matches. CDR3 in DNA: TGTGCCAGCAGCTTAATACGACTAGCCGGCGGGGAGACCCAGTACTTC. Translated: CASSLIRLAGGETQYF.

This clonotype turned up a few times. This CDR3 reads CATSATSVGHEQYF. The CDR3 DNA sequence: TGTGCCACCAGCGCGACTAGCGTCGGCCACGAGCAGTACTTC. The V call is TRBV15, the J call TRBJ2-7; 8 bases fit TRBD2. Germline V gene data show CDR1 as LNHNV and CDR2 as YYDKDF (reference sequence). The ends lost 5 bases at V and 5 bases at J; junction bases unmatched: 8. The CDR3 loop spans 14 amino acids. Full variable domain (outside the CDR3, taken from reference TRBV15 and TRBJ2-7): DAMVIQNPRYQVTQFGKPVTLSCSQTLNHNVMYWYQQKSSQAPKLLFHYYDKDFNNEADTPDNFQSRRPNTSFCFLDIRSPGLGDTAMYLCATSATSVGHEQYFGPGTRLTVT.

The chain couples TRBV5-4 to TRBJ2-1; D is ambiguous. The CDR3 extends over 14 amino acids. Between the trimmed V and J ends, which lost 4 bases and 2 bases, there was a span of 10 bases. CDR1 and CDR2 from the germline V gene are SGHNT and YYREEE (reference sequence). The chain's CDR3 is CASSPVSAYNEQFF. The CDR3 DNA follows: TGTGCCAGCAGCCCTGTCTCAGCCTACAATGAGCAGTTCTTC.

The chain carries TRBV27 and TRBJ2-2; tentatively, D is TRBD2 (5 bases). The CDR3 has 15 residues. The ends were cut back, 2 bases at V and 0 bases at J, with 7 bases in the middle. The V gene's germline CDR1 is MNHEY and CDR2 SMNVEV (reference sequence). The CDR3: CASSLGSANTGELFF. The CDR3 DNA reads as TGTGCCAGCAGTTTAGGGAGTGCGAACACCGGGGAGCTGTTTTTT.

Only a few counts were recorded for this clonotype. The chain has TRBV5-4 and TRBJ2-4; 7 nucleotides agree with TRBD1. In germline, CDR1 is SGHNT, CDR2 YYREEE (reference sequence). The trim removed 4 bases at V and 8 bases at J, leaving 6 bases unmatched. This CDR3 is 13 amino acids long. The CDR3: CASSTQGKDIQYF. The CDR3, as DNA: TGTGCCAGCAGCACACAGGGGAAGGACATTCAGTACTTC.

The gene calls are TRBV25-1 and TRBJ2-5, with D hard to call. This CDR3 spans 15 amino acids. Germline-derived CDR1 and CDR2 are MGHDK and SYGVNS. The DNA of the CDR3 is TGTGCTAGAAACCCTTGTAGAGGAGCAGAGGAGACCCAGTACTTC. This sequence encodes CARNPCRGAEETQYF.

The rearrangement links TRBV27 to TRBJ2-1; 10 bases map to TRBD1. J was trimmed by 8 bases and V by 5 bases; bases with no gene match: 9. The CDR3 is made up of 15 amino acids. Germline-derived CDR1 and CDR2 are MNHEY and SMNVEV (reference sequence). CDR3 DNA: TGTGCCAGCAGTATCCGACAGGGGGCTAGCTATGAGCAGTTCTTC. Its translation is CASSIRQGASYEQFF.

This clonotype has only a few counts. The rearrangement joins TRBV2 to TRBJ2-1; 9 nucleotides align to TRBD2. The CDR3 length is 14 residues. Germline V gene lookup returns CDR1 SNHLY and CDR2 FYNNEI. J lost 6 bases, V lost 5 bases, and 5 bases had no gene match. The CDR3 region has the DNA TGTGCCAGCAGTTCTGAGACTAGCGGCAATGAGCAGTTCTTC. It yields the protein CASSSETSGNEQFF.

The chain links TRBV6-1 to TRBJ2-2, with a weak D call TRBD2 (7 bases). Trimming left V 5 bases short and J 6 bases short, with 16 bases between. The CDR3 consists of 15 residues. Looked up from germline, CDR1 is MNHNS and CDR2 is SASEGT. The CDR3 region has the DNA TGTGCCAGCAGTACCCCCAGGGGAGGGGCCGGGGAGCTGTTTTTT. Translating gives CASSTPRGGAGELFF.

This chain links TRBV12-3 or TRBV12-4 with TRBJ1-6, with no clear D. CDR3 size: 17 residues. V was trimmed by 5 bases and J by 9 bases, leaving 23 bases between them. This CDR3 reads CASSPGPVYRRGSPLHF. In DNA form, the CDR3 reads TGTGCCAGCAGTCCCGGGCCAGTATACAGAAGAGGTTCACCCCTCCACTTT.

J is TRBJ2-3 and V is TRBV7-3; 10 bases match TRBD2. CDR1 SGHTA and CDR2 FQGTGA come from the germline V gene. The CDR3 has 16 amino acids. With 2 bases clipped from V and 6 bases from J, the junction kept 8 bases outside the gene matches. CDR3 protein: CASSLQSGRAGDTQYF. CDR3 coding DNA: TGTGCCAGCAGCTTACAGAGCGGGAGGGCAGGGGATACGCAGTATTTT.

This clonotype was detected only a few times. The chain joins TRBV5-1 to TRBJ2-7; 8 bases line up with TRBD1. The length of the CDR3 is 15 residues. Germline assignment: CDR1 SGHRS and CDR2 YFSETQ. V dropped 0 bases and J dropped 2; count of bases not matched to a gene: 4. CDR3 in DNA: TGCGCCAGCAGCTTGGGACAGGGGAGTCCCTACGAGCAGTACTTC. Translating gives CASSLGQGSPYEQYF.

This clonotype was found a few times. This chain joins TRBV20-1 and TRBJ2-6, with no clear D. The CDR3 loop spans 15 amino acids. Germline V gene sequence: CDR1 DFQATT, CDR2 SNEGSKA (reference sequence). V dropped 1 base and J dropped 0 bases, with 7 bases sitting between them. The CDR3 DNA sequence: TGCAGTGCTAGAGTTGGTACCTCTGGGGCCAACGTCCTGACTTTC. Protein product: CSARVGTSGANVLTF.

This chain links TRBV4-2 with TRBJ2-7; D is unresolved. The CDR3 is made up of 12 amino acids. The germline V gene encodes CDR1 LGHNA and CDR2 YNFKEQ. V was shortened by 1 base and J by 4 bases, with 5 bases between the two germline ends. The CDR3 loop is CASSQVGYEQYF. In nucleotides, the CDR3 is TGTGCCAGCAGCCAAGTCGGGTACGAGCAGTACTTC.

Only a few counts were recorded for this clonotype. The rearrangement joins TRBV28 to TRBJ1-1, with D perhaps matching TRBD1 (5 bases). The CDR3 has 13 residues. The germline CDR1 and CDR2 sequences are MDHEN and SYDVKM. Trimming pared 7 bases from V and 0 bases from J, leaving 9 bases between. The CDR3 sequence: CASTATVNTEAFF. For the CDR3, the DNA is TGTGCCAGCACCGCGACAGTGAACACTGAAGCTTTCTTT.

This clonotype has a handful of counts. The chain couples TRBV2 to TRBJ1-5; 10 nucleotides agree with TRBD1. The germline V gene encodes CDR1 SNHLY and CDR2 FYNNEI. This CDR3 has 15 amino acids. J gave up 3 bases and V 6 bases, and 5 bases lay outside the gene matches. This CDR3 is CASRAGTGDNQPQHF. DNA for the CDR3: TGTGCCAGCAGGGCCGGGACAGGGGACAATCAGCCCCAGCATTTT.

This clonotype occurred a few times. This chain uses TRBV2 with TRBJ2-5, with no clear D. Germline V lookup: CDR1 SNHLY, CDR2 FYNNEI. This CDR3 region has 14 residues. V was cut by 4 bases and J by 4 bases, with 13 bases left in between. CDR3 loop: CASSGGVSVETQYF. The DNA of the CDR3 is TGTGCCAGCAGTGGCGGTGTGTCGGTAGAGACCCAGTACTTC.

This clonotype came up a few times. The chain combines TRBV10-2 with TRBJ2-3; D unresolved. With 10 bases removed from V and 0 bases from J, the gap between germline ends came to 8 bases. CDR3 size: 12 residues. CDR1 is WSHSY, CDR2 SAAADI, per germline. The CDR3 loop reads CATHHSTDTQYF. The CDR3 coding sequence is TGCGCCACTCACCACAGCACAGATACGCAGTATTTT.